What follows are 20 T cell receptor beta chains derived from one specimen sequenced in a study of blood T cell repertoires in COVID-19. TCRdb keeps only in-frame clones here, not all; method: immunoSEQ multiplex PCR. This sample has some 54,000 clones, with 75% to 95% found just once. The specimen sequenced was peripheral blood. These receptors were collected from a man between 60 and 70 years old with acute or convalescent COVID-19.

The chain combines TRBV6-2 or TRBV6-3 with TRBJ1-1, with 7 bases that match TRBD1. Germline V gene lookup returns CDR1 MNHEY and CDR2 SVGEGT. The ends lost 5 bases at V and 5 bases at J; junction bases unmatched: 8. The CDR3 runs 14 residues. The CDR3 DNA follows: TGTGCCAGCAGTACCCAAGACAGGGTGACTGAAGCTTTCTTT. It is translated as CASSTQDRVTEAFF.

The chain links TRBV18 to TRBJ2-5, with TRBD1 matching 11 bases. This CDR3 is 15 amino acids long. Looked up from germline, CDR1 is KGHSH and CDR2 is LQKENI. J gave up 5 bases and V 6 bases, and 8 bases lay outside the gene matches. Here the CDR3 DNA reads TGTGCCAGCTCCCCGGACAGGGGGCCGGGGGAGACCCAGTACTTC. Its protein product is CASSPDRGPGETQYF.

This chain uses TRBV9 with TRBJ2-2; 11 bases are a match to TRBD2. After removal of 0 bases from V and 9 bases from J, the junction contained 7 bases not matched to a gene. CDR3 length: 16 amino acids. CDR1 is SGDLS and CDR2 is YYNGEE in the germline V gene. The CDR3 reads CASSVDKASGRRELFF. The CDR3 nucleotides read TGTGCCAGCAGCGTAGATAAGGCTAGCGGGAGGAGGGAGCTGTTTTTT.

This clone was detected once. The rearrangement joins TRBV6-4 to TRBJ2-2; TRBD2 aligns across 10 bases. The CDR3 consists of 16 residues. J gave up 4 bases and V 8 bases, and 10 bases lay outside the gene matches. Germline CDR1 is MRHNA and CDR2 is SNTAGT. Here the CDR3 DNA reads TGTGCCAGCCAAGAAGGTAGCGGGAGGTTCACCGGGGAGCTGTTTTTT. Translating gives CASQEGSGRFTGELFF.

The rearrangement links TRBV5-1 to TRBJ2-2, with 10 bases fitting TRBD2. The CDR3 covers 15 residues. The V gene end was trimmed by 5 bases and the J gene end by 3 bases; junction bases not matched to a gene: 4. The germline gives CDR1 SGHRS, CDR2 YFSETQ. The CDR3 loop is CASRELAGYTGELFF. In nucleotides, the CDR3 is TGCGCCAGCAGAGAACTAGCGGGATACACCGGGGAGCTGTTTTTT.

The J gene is TRBJ2-2, the V gene TRBV19, with D possibly matching TRBD1 (5 bases). Trimming removed 10 bases from V and 0 bases from J, with 12 bases in between. This CDR3 region has 14 residues. Germline V gene lookup returns CDR1 LNHDA and CDR2 SQIVND (reference sequence). The CDR3 loop is CATTVSTNTGELFF. DNA of the CDR3: TGTGCCACGACAGTCTCTACGAACACCGGGGAGCTGTTTTTT.

The rearrangement links TRBV4-1 to TRBJ2-4; a weak D match, TRBD1 (5 bases). Germline CDR1 is MGHRA and CDR2 is YSYEKL. The V end lost 0 bases, the J end lost 2 bases, and 14 bases lay between the germline ends. The CDR3 contains 17 residues. The CDR3 sequence is CASSQDRTQGTKNIQYF. CDR3 nucleotides: TGCGCCAGCAGCCAAGATCGAACTCAGGGAACCAAAAACATTCAGTACTTC.

The chain joins TRBV2 to TRBJ2-7, with D possibly being TRBD2 (5 bases). The CDR3 consists of 12 residues. Between the trimmed V and J ends, which lost 4 bases and 6 bases, there was a span of 10 bases. Germline CDR1 is SNHLY and CDR2 is FYNNEI. CDR3 bases: TGTGCCAGCAGTGCGTTAAGCGGCGAGCAGTACTTC. It codes for CASSALSGEQYF.

The V gene is TRBV28, the J gene TRBJ1-2; D ambiguous. Trimming cost V 5 bases and J 2 bases, with 12 bases left between them. Looked up from germline, CDR1 is MDHEN and CDR2 is SYDVKM. This CDR3 is 14 amino acids long. The DNA for the CDR3 is TGTGCCAGCAGTCGGCCAGGCTTCAACTATGGCTACACCTTC. Translated, it gives CASSRPGFNYGYTF.

The V and J genes are TRBV5-5 and TRBJ1-5; 7 bases line up with TRBD1. CDR3 length equals 15 residues. CDR1 and CDR2 (germline): SGHKS, YYEKEE (reference sequence). The J segment lost 4 bases and the V segment lost 5 bases, leaving 9 bases of the junction unmatched. The CDR3 DNA sequence: TGTGCCAGCAGTGGTAGGGGACAGAGTAATCAGCCCCAGCATTTT. This encodes CASSGRGQSNQPQHF.

V and J are TRBV19 and TRBJ2-7; 7 bases map to TRBD1. V lost 5 bases, J lost 4 bases, and 5 bases stayed unmatched. The CDR3 extends over 13 amino acids. In germline, CDR1 is LNHDA, CDR2 SQIVND (reference sequence). CDR3 nucleotides: TGTGCCAGTAGTCGTACAGGGGTGTACGAGCAGTACTTC. It is translated as CASSRTGVYEQYF.

V usage is TRBV28 and J usage is TRBJ1-3; D uncertain. Trimming shortened V by 2 bases and J by 1 base, and 6 bases separated the two germline ends. Germline V lookup: CDR1 MDHEN, CDR2 SYDVKM. The CDR3 is 14 amino acids. This CDR3 is CASSLIRSGNTIYF. The CDR3 nucleotides are TGTGCCAGCAGTTTAATCCGTTCTGGAAACACCATATATTTT.

The chain combines TRBV28 with TRBJ1-2, with 8 bases identical to TRBD1. Trimming cost V 2 bases and J 7 bases; bases outside gene matches: 6. This CDR3 spans 14 amino acids. CDR1 and CDR2 (germline): MDHEN, SYDVKM. The DNA of the CDR3 is TGTGCCAGCAGTTTAGAGGACAGGGCGGGTGGCTACACCTTC. It yields the protein CASSLEDRAGGYTF.

The chain combines TRBV12-5 with TRBJ2-2, with D perhaps TRBD2 (6 bases). The germline gives CDR1 LGHNT, CDR2 FRNRAP. Trimming pared 0 bases from V and 4 bases from J, leaving 9 bases between. The CDR3 loop spans 15 amino acids. This chain's CDR3 is CASGLVTGGTGELFF. CDR3 in DNA: TGTGCTAGTGGTTTGGTTACCGGGGGCACCGGGGAGCTGTTTTTT.

The chain couples TRBV5-5 to TRBJ2-3; the D gene is possibly TRBD1 (6 bases). Trimming cost V 2 bases and J 0 bases, with 10 bases left between them. Germline CDR1 and CDR2: SGHKS and YYEKEE (reference sequence). This CDR3 comprises 15 residues. The CDR3 here is CASSFMGASTDTQYF. CDR3 sequence (DNA): TGTGCCAGCAGCTTTATGGGGGCTAGCACAGATACGCAGTATTTT.

The CDR3 DNA reads as TGTGCCAGCAGTCTCCCGAGTCGGTATGAAAAACTGTTTTTT. This encodes CASSLPSRYEKLFF. The rearrangement uses TRBV27 and TRBJ1-4; D uncertain. Germline CDR1 is MNHEY and CDR2 is SMNVEV (reference sequence). The ends were cut back, 5 bases at V and 6 bases at J, with 13 bases in the middle. This CDR3 has 14 residues.

The V gene is TRBV7-2, the J gene TRBJ2-3; 7 positions agree with TRBD2. Trimming removed 10 bases from V and 0 bases from J; junction bases left unmatched: 13. Per the germline V gene, CDR1 is SGHTA and CDR2 is FQGNSA. The CDR3 is 16 amino acids. The CDR3 DNA follows: TGTGCCACCCGGAAAGGGGACTACTTGAGCACAGATACGCAGTATTTT. Translation: CATRKGDYLSTDTQYF.

The chain couples TRBV27 to TRBJ1-5; TRBD1 matches 10 bases. The germline V gene has CDR1 MNHEY and CDR2 SMNVEV (reference sequence). This CDR3 has 14 amino acids. V shed 9 bases, J shed 1 base, and the junction held 3 bases outside the gene matches. The CDR3 is CASRQGASNQPQHF. Written as DNA, the CDR3 is TGTGCCAGTAGACAGGGGGCGAGCAATCAGCCCCAGCATTTT.

Here the CDR3 DNA reads TGCAGCGTTGATAGTGGGCTAGCGGGAGATGGGGAGACCCAGTACTTC. It codes for CSVDSGLAGDGETQYF. The genes are TRBV29-1 and TRBJ2-5; 10 positions match TRBD2. The CDR3 is 16 residues long. The V segment lost 3 bases and the J segment 5 bases; nucleotides outside the gene matches: 12. Germline values: CDR1 SQVTM, CDR2 ANQGSEA.

The CDR3 DNA is TGTGCCAGCAGCCTGGGACCGAAAGGGGAGGTATTCCCCTACGAGCAGTACTTC. It translates to CASSLGPKGEVFPYEQYF. V and J are TRBV21-1 and TRBJ2-7; whether TRBD2, the table's D call, matches the DNA was not checked. TRBV21-1 counts as a pseudogene. The CDR3 spans 18 residues.